A selection of T cell receptor beta chains follows, all from one sample in a study of shared clonotypes between healthy human individuals. Profiled with immunoSEQ multiplex PCR; TCRdb holds only in-frame clones, not every one. The table includes approximately 720,000 clones, just over 90% detected once. Sequencing used naive CD8+ T cells sorted from blood. All receptors come from a man aged 25 to 40 in good health. Each CDR3 is given without its conserved first and last residue.

J	V	CDR3
TRBJ2-1	TRBV11-2	ASKGTSGASSYNEQF
TRBJ2-2	TRBV6-6	ASISGSDGELF
TRBJ2-7	TRBV7-7	ASSQQVYEQY
TRBJ2-1	TRBV14	ASSHTGSLGQYEQF
TRBJ2-5	TRBV15	ATSREVVGDPTQY
TRBJ2-1	TRBV14	ASSQIGGRFNEQF
TRBJ2-5	TRBV7-7	ASSLGTSGEETQY
TRBJ1-2	TRBV10-1	ASSDGDREYGYT
TRBJ2-7	TRBV29-1	SVEVRGLPYEQY
TRBJ2-1	TRBV27	ASRTGTSSNEQF
TRBJ2-1	TRBV6-5	ASSPLGQGNEQF
TRBJ2-1	TRBV27	ASSLGGSYNEQF
TRBJ2-5	TRBV27	ASSWFSGGQETQY
TRBJ2-7	TRBV7-8	ASTPGTGVGEQY
TRBJ2-1	TRBV5-1	ASSISLSSYNEQF
TRBJ2-1	TRBV27	ASSIAGVHNEQF
TRBJ2-7	TRBV28	ASSSADRGTYEQY
TRBJ1-4	TRBV28	ASSFRQGNEKLF
TRBJ1-4	TRBV7-9	ASSLKGQGKEKLF
TRBJ2-3	TRBV27	ASSRGLAGDTQY
TRBJ2-5	TRBV7-2	ASSLRSGLAPQETQY
TRBJ2-1	TRBV19	ASSITGVGNEQF
TRBJ2-1	TRBV5-1	ASSLGREYINEQF
TRBJ2-1	TRBV2	ATPAGTSAFDEQF
TRBJ2-7	TRBV5-4	ASSVTGFEQY
TRBJ2-1	TRBV2	ASSEWTSGSTSVNEQF
TRBJ1-5	TRBV28	ASSLSLGFLEGANQPQH
TRBJ2-3	TRBV27	ASSSLIASRGPDTQY
TRBJ2-1	TRBV7-9	ASSPTTGRREYNEQF
TRBJ1-1	TRBV4-1	ASSQRLSNTEAF
TRBJ2-7	TRBV7-9	ASSLGGSSGSSYEQY
TRBJ2-1	TRBV6-1	ASSDRLAGGPYNEQF
TRBJ2-3	TRBV7-2	ASSLGSHVRTDTQY
TRBJ1-3	TRBV18	ASSPTRNTIY
TRBJ2-1	TRBV7-9	ASSGTDRDNEQF
TRBJ2-5	TRBV6-6	ASSYSEGARGAQY
TRBJ2-7	TRBV7-9	ASSHLTPNSYEQY
TRBJ2-7	TRBV15	ATSRELGYEQY
TRBJ2-1	TRBV6-5	ASRLGPSGRNEQF
TRBJ2-5	TRBV7-6	ASSSLQETQY
TRBJ2-1	TRBV7-9	ASSPGLPIAQF
TRBJ2-2	TRBV15	ATSSSQGVSVPGELF
TRBJ2-7	TRBV27	ASSDTGTNPYEQY
TRBJ1-1	TRBV4-1	ASSQESRVNTEAF
TRBJ2-1	TRBV27	ASSVGTSGTYNEQF
TRBJ2-7	TRBV9	ASSRTGLNPYEQY
TRBJ1-2	TRBV4-1	ASSQAYLKDGYGYT
TRBJ2-7	TRBV7-9	ASSYPGFRGEQY
TRBJ2-1	TRBV7-3	ASSLTSGRHNNEQF
TRBJ1-1	TRBV5-1	ASSLDRGSTEAF